This T cell receptor (beta chain) appears in the sequencing data of a study of preoperative IRX-2 immunotherapy in early breast cancer. Only in-frame clones appear in the TCRdb table, and some are missing; sequencing was by immunoSEQ multiplex PCR. The data contain approximately 100,000 clones, roughly 85% of them singletons. The treatment here: preoperative locoregional IRX-2 cytokine immunotherapy. Patients received preoperative, locoregional IRX-2 cytokine immunotherapy in a phase Ib study. Germline lookup yields CDR1 SGHRS and CDR2 YFSETQ. The CDR3 is made up of 16 amino acids. V lost 3 bases, J lost 9 bases, and 11 bases stayed unmatched.

The sequence was collected from a human donor with breast cancer. The rearrangement uses TRBV5-1 and TRBJ2-1; 11 nucleotides agree with TRBD2. Sequenced material: tumor tissue, taken after IRX-2 immunotherapy. DNA for the CDR3: TGCGCCAGCAGCTCCCTTAGCGGGGGGGCCCAGGGTGAGCAGTTCTTC. Its translation: CASSSLSGGAQGEQFF.